This paragraph covers one T cell receptor (beta chain) sequence. Its antigen remains undetermined. Base qualities are missing; no much larger clone stands one base away. The immunoSEQ Assay, a bias-controlled multiplex PCR, was used to amplify TCRbeta CDR3 regions from genomic DNA. The paper's data handling went like this. Nucleated cell counts per sample were estimated from amplification of reference gene primers within the assay. To quantify the absolute abundance of each unique TCRbeta CDR3 rearrangement, sequence reads were collapsed and filtered. Productive Simpson clonality was computed per sample as the square root of Simpson's diversity index over productive rearrangements. Imported from immuneACCESS, the table was reduced by TCRdb to in-frame sequences with V and J called. These copies leave out some clones; in studies compared against another copy, an unresolved V gene accounts for under half, and the cause of the remainder is not known. V, J and clone size are those of that table, while D and trimming were read from the DNA. The sample table shows around 84,000 clones, and around 83% are seen once. The ten largest clones add up to around two fifths of the sample.

Collaborating institutions collected whole blood in K2EDTA tubes following their own protocols. Collaborator samples were shipped for TCRbeta analysis as frozen whole blood, isolated PBMCs, or DNA extracted from either sample type. From V the trimming removes 2 bases and from J it removes 7 bases, while the gene matches leave 15 bases of the junction unaccounted for. CDR1 and CDR2 were assigned from the germline V gene (reference sequence) as LGHDT and YNNKEL. The CDR3 sequence holds 18 residues, the cysteine and phenylalanine included. The sequence is cut down to CDR3 DNA, 54 bases in frame from base 1. The data originate from a study of blood T cell repertoires in COVID-19 (dated by TCRdb to the early 2020s). Background on the whole study: Samples from collaborators originated in the United States, Italy and Spain and spanned both the acute and convalescent phases of COVID-19. The sample metadata nearly always contained a de-identified subject ID, COVID-19 status, age in years and sex. HLA class I and class II types, where available, came from metadata supplied by the sample provider rather than from assay-based typing. The material from the prospective study consisted of cDNA or gDNA derived from T cells, B-cell-depleted T cells, or PBMCs. Samples came from the ongoing ImmuneRACE study (first 160 participants) plus 1,254 subjects from 6 global collaborators. The repertoires were released in a freely available public database meant as a resource for research on the immune response to SARS-CoV-2. Subjects who had been exposed to COVID-19, were actively infected with it, or had recovered from it provided the deeply sampled blood TCRbeta repertoires that made up the dataset. Paper-wide results and their limitations: How much clinical and demographic metadata was included differed by source and by participant, and the metadata was provided uncurated.

This sequence originates from an elderly man with active or convalescent COVID-19. The V and J segments used are TRBV3-1 (or the pseudogene TRBV3-2) and TRBJ2-1, with TRBD2 identical over 9 junction bases. Sequences were obtained from peripheral blood. The DNA sequence reads TGTGCCAGCAGCCAATACATGGCGGGAGGGAGGCTCAGAAATGAGCAGTTCTTC. Its protein is CASSQYMAGGRLRNEQFF.